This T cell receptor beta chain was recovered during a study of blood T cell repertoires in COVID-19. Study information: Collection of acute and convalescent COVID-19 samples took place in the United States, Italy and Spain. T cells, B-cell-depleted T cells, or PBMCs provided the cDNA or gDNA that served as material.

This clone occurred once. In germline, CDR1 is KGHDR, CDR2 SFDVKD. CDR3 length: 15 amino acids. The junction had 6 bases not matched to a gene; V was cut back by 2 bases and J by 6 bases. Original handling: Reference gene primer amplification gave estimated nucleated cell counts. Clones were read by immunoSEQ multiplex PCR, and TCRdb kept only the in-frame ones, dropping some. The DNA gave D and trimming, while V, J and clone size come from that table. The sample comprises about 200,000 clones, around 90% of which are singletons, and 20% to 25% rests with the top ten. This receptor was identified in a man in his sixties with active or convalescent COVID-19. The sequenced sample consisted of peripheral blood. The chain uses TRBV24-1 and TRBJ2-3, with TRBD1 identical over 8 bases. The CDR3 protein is CATSDSRQGRDTQYF. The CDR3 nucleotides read TGTGCCACCAGTGATTCCCGACAGGGGAGGGATACGCAGTATTTT.